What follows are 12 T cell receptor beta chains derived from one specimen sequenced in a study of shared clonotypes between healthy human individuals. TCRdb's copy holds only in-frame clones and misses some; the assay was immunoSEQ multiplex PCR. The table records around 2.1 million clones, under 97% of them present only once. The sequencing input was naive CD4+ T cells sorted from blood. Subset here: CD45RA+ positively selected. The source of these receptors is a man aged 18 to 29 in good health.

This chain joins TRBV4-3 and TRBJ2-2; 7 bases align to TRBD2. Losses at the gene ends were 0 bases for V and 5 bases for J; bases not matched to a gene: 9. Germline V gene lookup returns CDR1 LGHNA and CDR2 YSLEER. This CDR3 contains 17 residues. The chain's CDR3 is CASSQDPAGVVTGELFF. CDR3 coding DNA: TGCGCCAGCAGCCAAGACCCTGCGGGAGTCGTGACCGGGGAGCTGTTTTTT.

CDR3 in DNA: TGTGCCAGCTCATGGGGACAGACCGATAATTCACCCCTCCACTTT. This codes for CASSWGQTDNSPLHF. The V gene is TRBV18, the J gene TRBJ1-6, with TRBD1 identical over 7 bases. Germline assignment: CDR1 KGHSH and CDR2 LQKENI. The CDR3 runs 15 residues. Trimming cost V 5 bases and J 5 bases; bases outside gene matches: 6.

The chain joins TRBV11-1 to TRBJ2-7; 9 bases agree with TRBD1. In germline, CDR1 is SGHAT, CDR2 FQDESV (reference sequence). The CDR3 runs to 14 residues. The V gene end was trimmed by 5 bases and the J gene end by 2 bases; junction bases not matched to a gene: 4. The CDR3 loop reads CASSPRTGAYEQYF. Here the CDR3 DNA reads TGTGCCAGCAGCCCACGGACAGGGGCCTACGAGCAGTACTTC.

This chain's CDR3 is CASSAVTEAFF. CDR3 DNA: TGTGCCAGCAGTGCAGTTACTGAAGCTTTCTTT. The chain couples TRBV6-1 to TRBJ1-1; D is undetermined. Trimming stripped 4 bases from V and 5 bases from J, with 5 bases between. Per the germline V gene, CDR1 is MNHNS and CDR2 is SASEGT. This CDR3 comprises 11 residues.

Here the CDR3 reads CASSFGGSQETQYF. CDR3 in DNA: TGTGCCAGCAGTTTTGGTGGCAGTCAAGAGACCCAGTACTTC. This chain uses TRBV28 with TRBJ2-5; D ambiguous. Per the germline V gene, CDR1 is MDHEN and CDR2 is SYDVKM. The length of the CDR3 is 14 residues. V lost 3 bases, J lost 2 bases, and 10 bases lay in between. Drawing the rest from reference TRBV28 and TRBJ2-5, the complete variable domain is DVKVTQSSRYLVKRTGEKVFLECVQDMDHENMFWYRQDPGLGLRLIYFSYDVKMKEKGDIPEGYSVSREKKERFSLILESASTNQTSMYLCASSFGGSQETQYFGPGTRLLVL.

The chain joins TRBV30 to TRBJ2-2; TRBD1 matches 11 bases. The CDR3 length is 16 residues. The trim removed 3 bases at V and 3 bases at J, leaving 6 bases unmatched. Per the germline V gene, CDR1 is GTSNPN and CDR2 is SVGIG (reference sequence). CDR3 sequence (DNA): TGTGCCTGGAGGGACAGGGGGCGCAAGGACACCGGGGAGCTGTTTTTT. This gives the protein CAWRDRGRKDTGELFF.

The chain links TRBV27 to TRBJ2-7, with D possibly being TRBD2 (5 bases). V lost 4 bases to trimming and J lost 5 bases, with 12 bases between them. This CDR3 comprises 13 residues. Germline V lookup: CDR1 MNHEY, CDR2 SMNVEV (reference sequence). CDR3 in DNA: TGTGCCAGCAGTTCCCTTCTAGCACACGAGCAGTACTTC. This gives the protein CASSSLLAHEQYF.

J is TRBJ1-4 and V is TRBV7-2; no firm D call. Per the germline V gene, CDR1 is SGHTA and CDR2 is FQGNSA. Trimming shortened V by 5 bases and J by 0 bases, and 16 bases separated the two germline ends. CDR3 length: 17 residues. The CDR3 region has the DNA TGTGCCAGCAGCCCTTCCCACGTAGCTGCAACTAATGAAAAACTGTTTTTT. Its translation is CASSPSHVAATNEKLFF. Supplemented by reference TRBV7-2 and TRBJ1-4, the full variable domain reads GAGVSQSPSNKVTEKGKDVELRCDPISGHTALYWYRQSLGQGLEFLIYFQGNSAPDKSGLPSDRFSAERTGGSVSTLTIQRTQQEDSAVYLCASSPSHVAATNEKLFFGSGTQLSVL.

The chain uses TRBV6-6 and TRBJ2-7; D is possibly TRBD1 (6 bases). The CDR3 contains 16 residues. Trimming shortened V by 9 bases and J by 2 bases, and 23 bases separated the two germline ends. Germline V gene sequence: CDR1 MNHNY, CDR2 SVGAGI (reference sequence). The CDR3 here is CASTNGQSLTTYEQYF. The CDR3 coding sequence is TGTGCCAGTACTAACGGACAGTCCTTAACCACCTACGAGCAGTACTTC.

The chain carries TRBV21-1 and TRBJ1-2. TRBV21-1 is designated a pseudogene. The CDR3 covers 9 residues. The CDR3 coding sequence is TGTGCCAGCAGCAAAAGGGATCCCTTC. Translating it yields CASSKRDPF.

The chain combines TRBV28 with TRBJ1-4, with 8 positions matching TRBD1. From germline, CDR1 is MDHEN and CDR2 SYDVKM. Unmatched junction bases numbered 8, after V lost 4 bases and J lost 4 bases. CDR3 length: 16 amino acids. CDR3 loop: CASSSPGQALNEKLFF. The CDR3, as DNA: TGTGCCAGCAGTTCTCCGGGACAGGCCCTTAATGAAAAACTGTTTTTT.

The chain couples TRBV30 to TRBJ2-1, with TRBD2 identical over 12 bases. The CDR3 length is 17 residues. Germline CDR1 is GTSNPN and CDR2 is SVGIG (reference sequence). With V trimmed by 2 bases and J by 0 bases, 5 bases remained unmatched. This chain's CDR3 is CAWSSGTSGFSYNEQFF. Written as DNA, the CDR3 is TGTGCCTGGAGTTCAGGGACTAGCGGGTTCTCCTACAATGAGCAGTTCTTC.